The text below deals with one TCR beta chain. Its antigen is unknown. Other nucleotide sequences from this sample produce the same CDR3. The sample comes from a study of OX40 agonist ivuxolimab in advanced cancers. Study information: Ivuxolimab doses were 0.01, 0.1, 0.3, 1.5, 3 or 10 mg/kg every 2 weeks. Patients achieving partial responses numbered three: one hepatocellular carcinoma case and two cutaneous melanoma cases. Study-level points and caveats: Compared with CD4+, CD8+ T cells on average had more expanded clones. Dose levels from 0.1 to 3.0 mg/kg saw CD4+ and CD8+ blood T cells expand clonally by week 6.

The CDR3 runs to 13 residues. The V gene lost 5 bases and the J gene lost 7 bases, with 9 bases spanning the gap. Germline CDR1 and CDR2: SGHAT and FQNNGV. Measured with immunoSEQ multiplex PCR; TCRdb has only the in-frame clones, and not every one. Of around 99,000 clones listed, almost 90% were seen once; the top ten hold around 0.15%. The V and J genes are TRBV11-2 and TRBJ1-6; TRBD1 might be the D (6 bases). Source: CD4+ or CD8+ T cells sorted from blood, taken in a trial of the OX40 agonist ivuxolimab. The TCR sequence derives from an adult with an advanced solid tumor such as melanoma, head and neck, liver or kidney cancer. The CDR3: CASSDRTNSPLHF. The DNA for the CDR3 is TGTGCCAGCAGCGACAGGACGAATTCACCCCTCCACTTT. Using reference TRBV11-2 and TRBJ1-6 for the parts outside the CDR3, the full variable domain is EAGVAQSPRYKIIEKRQSVAFWCNPISGHATLYWYQQILGQGPKLLIQFQNNGVVDDSQLPKDRFSAERLKGVDSTLKIQPAKLEDSAVYLCASSDRTNSPLHFGNGTRLTVT.